This TCR beta chain was documented in a study of post-analysis software for immune sequencing data (dated by TCRdb to the mid-2010s). In terms of the full investigation: Relapsing-remitting, secondary progressive and progressive-relapsing multiple sclerosis were recorded as disease courses, and subtype annotation was lacking for some patients. The multiple sclerosis patient repertoires were compared with about a dozen previously published healthy control repertoires from donors aged 6 to 25 years. A subset of samples was prepared in parallel using single-end sample barcoding, then pooled and co-amplified after Illumina adapter ligation.

The library was produced with PCR. The run used an Illumina HiSeq 2500. Unique molecular identifiers were incorporated into TCR beta cDNA libraries to reduce PCR and sequencing biases. Every 1 to 10 million input T cells yielded approximately 500,000 cDNA molecules, meaning each molecule approximated one T cell. Patient libraries were prepared and sequenced with the same protocol used for the earlier healthy control dataset. Within a given batch, samples were prepared together, multiplexed and sequenced on the same HiSeq lane. The authors' pipeline ran thus. MIGEC was used to process the raw barcoded reads, and molecular identifier groups with only a single read were discarded before consensus assembly and CDR3 extraction. VDJtools was used for post-analysis of the clonotype tables, and diversity was normalized by down-sampling every dataset to the size of the smallest sample. In repertoire overlap clustering, CDR3 amino acid sequences, but not nucleotide sequences, were matched to correct batch-related cross-sample contamination. The raw public reads went through TCRdb reprocessing: fastp at Q25, MiXCR clone calling, in-frame beta chains kept. Entries are consolidated by CDR3 protein sequence, retaining the most common genes and DNA. For this entry, the V and J calls and clone size follow TCRdb and not the study's own pipeline. For this sample there are fewer than 850,000 distinct CDR3 sequences; 30% appear just once. 0.55% to 0.65% of the sample goes to the ten largest clones.

There are 16 amino acids in the CDR3, from cysteine to phenylalanine inclusive. The retained sequence is limited to the CDR3, 48 bases, with the frame set at the first base. The germline V gene (reference sequence) supplies CDR1 SEHNR and CDR2 FQNEAQ. V ends up 4 bases short and J 1 base short, with an unmatched junction base count of 7. To demonstrate the VDJtools post-analysis software, TCR beta repertoires were profiled from the peripheral blood of some 12 young patients with multiple sclerosis. The multiple sclerosis patients were children and adolescents between roughly 6 and 17 years of age. This clonotype was observed a few times. The clone's antigen remains unknown. The record has no base qualities; no much larger clone is one base away. Summary of the overall study and its limitations: The control group was slightly older than the multiple sclerosis patient group. Direct clustering with F measure revealed strong co-clustering of samples prepared in the same batch, which led to a batch-effect correction. Normalized Chao1 diversity was significantly lower in multiple sclerosis patients than controls, suggesting substantial peripheral T-cell clonal expansion. Roughly 5 TRBV segments, including TRBV5-6, TRBV5-1 and TRBV20-1, were significantly more frequent in patients than controls.

The receptor's source is a girl aged 5 to 17 with multiple sclerosis. Sequenced material: blood. This sequence uses TRBV7-9 and TRBJ2-3; TRBD1 fits 8 bases in the junction. The CDR3 in this case is CASSSDPGQGTDTQYF. In nucleotides, the sequence is TGTGCCAGCAGCTCGGACCCGGGACAGGGCACAGATACGCAGTATTTT. The full variable domain, completed from the reference TRBV7-9 and TRBJ2-3 proteins outside the CDR3, reads DTGVSQNPRHKITKRGQNVTFRCDPISEHNRLYWYRQTLGQGPEFLTYFQNEAQLEKSRLLSDRFSAERPKGSFSTLEIQRTEQGDSAMYLCASSSDPGQGTDTQYFGPGTRLTVL.